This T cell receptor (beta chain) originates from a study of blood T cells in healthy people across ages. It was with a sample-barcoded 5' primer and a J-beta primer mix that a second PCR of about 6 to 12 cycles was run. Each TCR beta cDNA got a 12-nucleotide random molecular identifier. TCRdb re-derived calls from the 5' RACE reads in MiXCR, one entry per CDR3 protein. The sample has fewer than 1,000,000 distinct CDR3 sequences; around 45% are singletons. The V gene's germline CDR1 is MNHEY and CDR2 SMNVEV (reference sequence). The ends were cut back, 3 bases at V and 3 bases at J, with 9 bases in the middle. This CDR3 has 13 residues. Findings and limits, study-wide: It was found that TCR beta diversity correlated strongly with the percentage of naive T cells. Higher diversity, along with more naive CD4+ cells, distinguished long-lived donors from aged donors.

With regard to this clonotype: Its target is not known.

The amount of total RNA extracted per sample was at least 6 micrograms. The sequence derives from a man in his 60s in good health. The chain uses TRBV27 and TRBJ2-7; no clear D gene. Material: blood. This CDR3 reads CASSLWKGYEQYF. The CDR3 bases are TGTGCCAGCAGTTTGTGGAAGGGCTACGAGCAGTACTTC.